This T cell receptor beta chain emerged from a study of chemoradiotherapy in HPV16-positive cancers. Study overall: Candidate HPV-specific clones and shared TCR motifs came from two HPV16-positive patients.

Data came from immunoSEQ multiplex PCR; TCRdb stores just in-frame clones and leaves some out. The sample lists some 20,000 clones; approximately 88% were seen once. As regards this clone: Its specificity is unknown.

Findings and limits, study-wide: In HPV16-positive patients, HPV-responsive T-cell expansion tracked better recurrence-free survival. Candidate HPV-specific clones and E7-related TCR motifs grew in tumor during treatment.

The CDR3 sequence is 13 residues long. Germline V gene lookup returns CDR1 SGHTA and CDR2 FQGNSA. V lost 2 bases, J lost 10 bases, and 13 bases lay in between. Samples were taken several times over chemoradiotherapy. V usage is TRBV7-2 and J usage is TRBJ2-3, with D possibly being TRBD1 (5 bases). The clonotype comes from a human donor with HPV-associated anogenital cancer. Source: blood, taken from a patient who underwent chemoradiotherapy. In nucleotides, the CDR3 is TGTGCCAGCAGCTTACTAGGGGCAGGGTCGCAGTATTTT. Its protein product is CASSLLGAGSQYF. The full variable domain, in which reference TRBV7-2 and TRBJ2-3 provide the parts outside the CDR3, is GAGVSQSPSNKVTEKGKDVELRCDPISGHTALYWYRQSLGQGLEFLIYFQGNSAPDKSGLPSDRFSAERTGGSVSTLTIQRTQQEDSAVYLCASSLLGAGSQYFGPGTRLTVL.